A selection of T cell receptor beta chains follows, all from one sample in a study of identical twins. Using its own MiXCR run on the 5' RACE reads, TCRdb lists one record per CDR3 protein. The repertoire has about 520,000 distinct CDR3 sequences, about 20% of them found once; the top ten carry 0.91%. This sample also belongs to another study, concerning T cells expressing NK-cell markers.

The source material was CD4+ T cells sorted from blood. Receptor source: a young woman in good health. Each CDR3 is given with its conserved first and last residue.

v_call | cdr3_aa
TRBV6-1 | CASERATEAFF
TRBV3-1 | CASSSTGGWEKLFF
TRBV5-6 | CASSLPTGELFF
TRBV12-3/TRBV12-4 | CASRLAGTDTQYF
TRBV5-1 | CASSLEGGSTGELFF
TRBV3-1 | CASSQEGTNTEAFF
TRBV6-1 | CASSVERESPYEQYF
TRBV6-2/TRBV6-3 | CASSYRLGLTDTQYF
TRBV7-9 | CASKPGTSGYEQYF
TRBV7-2 | CASSLLGTPTYEQYF
TRBV4-1 | CASSQDRDPYNEQFF
TRBV6-5 | CASSLDRRGYTF
TRBV5-7 | CASRSSWASGRGVQETQYF
TRBV20-1 | CSARDPRLAAYEQYF
TRBV7-2 | CASSHDRNSPLHF
TRBV7-2 | CASSYGTGGSYNEQFF
TRBV11-3 | CANKGQAGNGYTF
TRBV11-2 | CASRLAGGPNNIQYF
TRBV7-2 | CASSRTINVYNEQFF
TRBV20-1 | CSASHSSDTNYEQYF
TRBV6-2/TRBV6-3 | CASSKRANTGELFF